This T cell receptor (beta chain) emerged from a study of blood T cell repertoires in COVID-19. About the research overall: The samples span acute and convalescent COVID-19 from the United States, Italy and Spain. Sources were T cells, B-cell-depleted T cells, or PBMCs; the material itself was cDNA or gDNA.

Germline V lookup: CDR1 LGHNA, CDR2 YSLEER. The CDR3 runs to 17 residues. V dropped 1 base and J dropped 6; count of bases not matched to a gene: 9. As processed by the authors: Researchers report that nucleated cell counts were estimated from reference gene primer amplification. TCRdb keeps only in-frame clones here, not all; method: immunoSEQ multiplex PCR. D and trimming were read from the DNA, whereas the V and J calls and clone size are those reported in that table. The sample records 150,000 to 200,000 clones, roughly 82% being singletons. One Seattle source followed patients from active infection through their disease course.

This sequence was found in an older woman with COVID-19, enrolled during active disease. This chain connects TRBV4-3 to TRBJ2-1, with 10 bases matching TRBD2. The material sequenced was peripheral blood. CDR3 residues: CASSQVASGRWGNEQFF. As DNA, the CDR3 is TGCGCCAGCAGCCAAGTAGCTAGCGGGAGATGGGGCAATGAGCAGTTCTTC.